A single sample gave rise to the 6 T cell receptor beta chains below, sequenced in a study of blood T cell repertoires in COVID-19. TCRdb's table, derived via immunoSEQ multiplex PCR, lists solely in-frame clones and lacks some. Of 400,000 to 500,000 clones in the sample, over 75% were seen once. The sample consisted of PBMCs or T cells enriched from blood (not recorded which). The receptors were gathered from a woman aged 18-30 years who had been exposed to COVID-19.

The V and J genes are TRBV28 and TRBJ2-3; TRBD1 aligns across 8 bases. V was pared by 5 bases and J by 0 bases, with 4 bases of the junction left unmatched. This CDR3 region has 15 residues. Germline CDR1 and CDR2: MDHEN and SYDVKM. CDR3 amino acids: CASSMDRESTDTQYF. The CDR3 DNA reads as TGTGCCAGCAGTATGGACAGGGAAAGCACAGATACGCAGTATTTT.

The V gene is TRBV18, the J gene TRBJ1-2; 8 nucleotides align to TRBD1. This CDR3 contains 15 residues. J was trimmed by 0 bases and V by 6 bases; bases with no gene match: 6. Germline loops: CDR1 KGHSH, CDR2 LQKENI. CDR3 bases: TGTGCCAGCTCCCTCGAGACAGGGGCTAACTATGGCTACACCTTC. Encoded protein: CASSLETGANYGYTF.

The gene calls are TRBV7-9 and TRBJ2-3; 7 bases are a match to TRBD2. The CDR3 spans 15 residues. Germline CDR1 is SEHNR and CDR2 is FQNEAQ (reference sequence). Germline trimming cut 5 bases from V and 4 bases from J; bases unmatched to any gene: 9. The CDR3, as DNA: TGTGCCAGCAGCCTCGCTAGCGGTCCCGCAGATACGCAGTATTTT. This gives the protein CASSLASGPADTQYF. The entire variable domain, with the rest obtained from reference TRBV7-9 and TRBJ2-3, is as follows: DTGVSQNPRHKITKRGQNVTFRCDPISEHNRLYWYRQTLGQGPEFLTYFQNEAQLEKSRLLSDRFSAERPKGSFSTLEIQRTEQGDSAMYLCASSLASGPADTQYFGPGTRLTVL.

V usage is TRBV10-3 and J usage is TRBJ2-7; D uncertain. Germline V lookup: CDR1 ENHRY, CDR2 SYGVKD. Between the trimmed V and J ends, which lost 3 bases and 0 bases, there was a span of 9 bases. The CDR3 runs to 14 residues. Here the CDR3 DNA reads TGTGCCATCAGTGATGAGTACAGCTCCTACGAGCAGTACTTC. Its translation is CAISDEYSSYEQYF.

DNA of the CDR3: TGTGCCAGCCGTATCGGGACAGTTAACACCGGGGAGCTGTTTTTT. Amino acids: CASRIGTVNTGELFF. The V gene is TRBV6-5, the J gene TRBJ2-2; 7 bases are shared with TRBD1. The CDR3 extends over 15 amino acids. With V trimmed by 8 bases and J by 2 bases, 8 bases remained unmatched. CDR1 MNHEY and CDR2 SVGAGI come from the germline V gene.

V usage is TRBV9 and J usage is TRBJ2-2, with TRBD2 identical over 8 bases. V shed 3 bases and J 7 bases; nucleotides not matched to a gene: 14. This CDR3 is 17 amino acids long. Germline assignment: CDR1 SGDLS and CDR2 YYNGEE. The CDR3, as DNA: TGTGCCAGCAGCGCTCCCGTGTTCGGGGGGGCCGGCGGGGAGCTGTTTTTT. This sequence encodes CASSAPVFGGAGGELFF.